The source of this T cell receptor beta chain is a study of blood T cells in healthy people across ages. Sample donors were healthy Caucasian individuals that came from Russia, aged 6 to 90. Extraction of total RNA produced a minimum of 6 micrograms from each sample. CDR3 length equals 15 residues. Trimming removed 5 bases from V and 1 base from J, with 14 bases in between. A note on this clonotype: Its antigen is still unknown.

With a J-beta primer mix and a sample-barcoded 5' primer, a second PCR ran 7 to 11 cycles. Each TCR beta cDNA got a 12-nucleotide random molecular identifier. A single record per CDR3 protein comes from TCRdb applying MiXCR to the 5' RACE reads. This table holds 600,000 to 650,000 distinct CDR3 sequences, about 53% found once. Study results and limitations: Long-lived donors had more naive CD4+ cells and higher diversity than aged donors.

Sequenced sample: blood. V usage is TRBV12-3 or TRBV12-4 and J usage is TRBJ2-5, with D possibly called TRBD1 or TRBD2 (6 bases each). The source is a man in his sixties in good health. Here the CDR3 DNA reads TGTGCCAGCAGTCGGGGGACAAGCCTCCAAGAGACCCAGTACTTC. Translating it yields CASSRGTSLQETQYF.